The present entry profiles one T cell receptor beta chain with its context. What it binds is unknown. These data belong to a study of CD8 T cells in Susac syndrome. With 0 bases removed from V and 9 bases from J, the gap between germline ends came to 14 bases. Looked up from germline, CDR1 is LGHNA and CDR2 is YSLEER. This CDR3 has 14 residues. Notes on the study in general: It was acknowledged by the study that relatively few individuals were included in its TCR sequencing and HLA analysis.

The RNA, roughly 0.45 to 1 ug, was put through reverse transcription using random hexamers. A multiplex approach, immunoSEQ multiplex PCR, amplified TCR beta CDR3 across 54 Vbeta and 13 Jbeta. One entry per CDR3 protein results from TCRdb running MiXCR on the immunoSEQ multiplex PCR reads. Of 150,000 to 200,000 distinct CDR3 sequences in the sample, just under 95% were seen once. It was healthy donors who served as the controls, matched for age and sex. The receptor was derived from a human donor in good health. The sample comprised CD4+ T cells from PBMCs. The chain combines TRBV4-3 with TRBJ2-5, with D tentatively TRBD2 (6 bases). The CDR3 DNA reads as TGCGCCAGCAGCCAAGAGCGGGACGAGTTGCCCCAGTACTTC. Translating gives CASSQERDELPQYF.